This T cell receptor beta chain was obtained from a study of cytomegalovirus exposure and HLA in healthy donors. Study-wide results and limits: A later examination showed that TCR association rates differed by HLA locus, with DRB1 most and HLA-C fewest. At a 0.05 false discovery rate, a later analysis found some 18,000 TCR beta sequences to be associated with HLA alleles. There were reportedly fewer N-insertions in an Asian-associated ancestry cluster than the roughly 670-donor mean, in a later analysis.

Germline V gives CDR1 SGHKS, CDR2 YYEKEE (reference sequence). This CDR3 contains 13 residues. Trimming took 0 bases from V and 6 from J, leaving 7 bases between them. As concerns this clone: The antigen remains undetermined.

The PCR contained 60 Vbeta and 13 Jbeta primers. Measured with immunoSEQ multiplex PCR; TCRdb has only the in-frame clones, and not every one. Here the sample spans over 100,000 clones, around 83% being singletons. There were likely unrecorded immune exposures, though donors were nominally healthy when sampled. Material: PBMCs. The rearrangement joins TRBV5-5 to TRBJ1-3; D is possibly TRBD1 (6 bases). The clonotype originates from a young man in good health and CMV-seropositive. The CDR3 nucleotides read TGTGCCAGCAGCTTGGGACAGGCAAACACCATATATTTT. Its protein product is CASSLGQANTIYF.